Listed below are T cell receptor beta chains from one sample, sequenced in a study of tumor T cells in aggressive B-cell lymphoma. Only in-frame clones appear in the TCRdb table, and some are missing; sequencing was by immunoSEQ multiplex PCR. The repertoire has approximately 2,500 clones, 91% of them found once; the top ten carry 4.5% to 5%. Sequencing input: tumor tissue. The receptors were gathered from an adult with diffuse large B cell lymphoma. Both conserved end residues are part of each CDR3. Each record gives: D gene, clone size, CDR3 length, V gene, J gene, CDR3 protein, CDR3 DNA. The D gene is left open where the match is weak. Clone size is not always given. Where it is, it says once, few, many or a class for expanded clones.

d_call: TRBD2
clone_size: -
cdr3_length: 15
v_call: TRBV5-1
j_call: TRBJ2-2
cdr3_aa: CASSPGLAGIGELFF
cdr3_nt: TGCGCCAGCAGCCCGGGTCTAGCGGGGATCGGGGAGCTGTTTTTT

d_call: -
clone_size: -
cdr3_length: 16
v_call: TRBV5-4
j_call: TRBJ2-2
cdr3_aa: CASSRGLTADTGELFF
cdr3_nt: TGTGCCAGCAGCAGAGGACTAACGGCGGACACCGGGGAGCTGTTTTTT

d_call: TRBD1
clone_size: -
cdr3_length: 15
v_call: TRBV9
j_call: TRBJ1-4
cdr3_aa: CASSGPTGNNEKLFF
cdr3_nt: TGTGCCAGCAGCGGACCGACAGGGAATAATGAAAAACTGTTTTTT

d_call: TRBD1
clone_size: -
cdr3_length: 15
v_call: TRBV6-5
j_call: TRBJ1-5
cdr3_aa: CASSKDRAPGTPQHF
cdr3_nt: TGTGCCAGCAGCAAGGACAGGGCGCCAGGAACGCCCCAGCATTTT

d_call: -
clone_size: -
cdr3_length: 11
v_call: TRBV27
j_call: TRBJ1-2
cdr3_aa: CASWGGDGYTF
cdr3_nt: TGTGCCAGTTGGGGAGGGGATGGCTACACCTTC

d_call: TRBD1
clone_size: -
cdr3_length: 14
v_call: TRBV28
j_call: TRBJ1-2
cdr3_aa: CASSSPDRLWGYTF
cdr3_nt: TGTGCCAGCAGTTCCCCGGACAGGTTATGGGGCTACACCTTC

d_call: -
clone_size: few
cdr3_length: 13
v_call: TRBV13
j_call: TRBJ1-1
cdr3_aa: CASSLAGSLEAFF
cdr3_nt: TGTGCCAGCAGCTTAGCAGGAAGCCTTGAAGCTTTCTTT

d_call: -
clone_size: few
cdr3_length: 14
v_call: TRBV29-1
j_call: TRBJ2-3
cdr3_aa: CSVEGGRGADTQYF
cdr3_nt: TGCAGCGTCGAGGGAGGGAGGGGGGCAGATACGCAGTATTTT

d_call: TRBD2
clone_size: -
cdr3_length: 15
v_call: TRBV4-1
j_call: TRBJ2-1
cdr3_aa: CASSLIAGGDNEQFF
cdr3_nt: TGCGCCAGCAGTCTCATAGCGGGAGGTGACAATGAGCAGTTCTTC

d_call: -
clone_size: -
cdr3_length: 12
v_call: TRBV11-2
j_call: TRBJ2-5
cdr3_aa: CASSLVLSVRYF
cdr3_nt: TGTGCCAGCAGCTTAGTATTGTCAGTTCGATACTTC

d_call: TRBD2
clone_size: -
cdr3_length: 15
v_call: TRBV9
j_call: TRBJ2-5
cdr3_aa: CASSVGAGVAETQYF
cdr3_nt: TGTGCCAGCAGCGTAGGTGCGGGGGTAGCAGAGACCCAGTACTTC

d_call: -
clone_size: -
cdr3_length: 12
v_call: TRBV19
j_call: TRBJ1-2
cdr3_aa: CASNIRNYGYTF
cdr3_nt: TGTGCCAGTAATATCCGGAACTATGGCTACACCTTC

d_call: TRBD2
clone_size: -
cdr3_length: 22
v_call: TRBV7-3
j_call: TRBJ2-7
cdr3_aa: CASSLTGALGTSGRKGSYEQYF
cdr3_nt: TGTGCCAGCAGCTTAACCGGGGCGCTGGGCACTAGCGGGAGGAAGGGCTCCTACGAGCAGTACTTC

d_call: TRBD2
clone_size: -
cdr3_length: 14
v_call: TRBV7-3
j_call: TRBJ2-2
cdr3_aa: CASSPAGGTGELFF
cdr3_nt: TGTGCTAGCAGCCCAGCGGGGGGCACCGGGGAGCTGTTTTTT

d_call: -
clone_size: -
cdr3_length: 15
v_call: TRBV5-1
j_call: TRBJ2-7
cdr3_aa: CASSLTGHLSYKQYF
cdr3_nt: TGCGCCAGCAGCTTGACGGGACACCTCTCCTACAAGCAGTACTTC

d_call: TRBD2
clone_size: -
cdr3_length: 15
v_call: TRBV28
j_call: TRBJ2-5
cdr3_aa: CASSPGREFGKTQYF
cdr3_nt: TGTGCCAGCAGTCCAGGGCGGGAGTTCGGAAAGACCCAGTACTTC

d_call: -
clone_size: -
cdr3_length: 15
v_call: TRBV7-2
j_call: TRBJ1-1
cdr3_aa: CASSLAAGVNTKAFF
cdr3_nt: TGTGCCAGCAGCTTAGCCGCCGGAGTGAACACTAAAGCTTTCTTT

d_call: -
clone_size: -
cdr3_length: 14
v_call: TRBV7-2
j_call: TRBJ1-2
cdr3_aa: CASSFRVLNYGYTF
cdr3_nt: TGTGCCAGCAGCTTCAGGGTACTAAACTATGGCTACACCTTC

d_call: -
clone_size: -
cdr3_length: 16
v_call: TRBV7-7
j_call: TRBJ2-7
cdr3_aa: CASSPTPYGQGYEQYF
cdr3_nt: TGTGCCAGCAGCCCAACCCCGTACGGGCAGGGCTACGAGCAGTACTTC

d_call: -
clone_size: -
cdr3_length: 15
v_call: TRBV9
j_call: TRBJ2-2
cdr3_aa: CASSPGLANTGELFF
cdr3_nt: TGTGCCAGCAGCCCCGGTCTAGCGAACACCGGGGAGCTGTTTTTT

d_call: -
clone_size: -
cdr3_length: 13
v_call: TRBV30
j_call: TRBJ1-4
cdr3_aa: CAWSGGVREKLFF
cdr3_nt: TGTGCCTGGAGCGGCGGGGTAAGGGAAAAACTGTTTTTT

d_call: -
clone_size: -
cdr3_length: 15
v_call: TRBV5-1
j_call: TRBJ1-1
cdr3_aa: CASSYRQTRNTEAFF
cdr3_nt: TGCGCCAGCAGCTACCGACAGACCCGGAACACTGAAGCTTTCTTT

d_call: -
clone_size: -
cdr3_length: 16
v_call: TRBV5-4
j_call: TRBJ2-5
cdr3_aa: CASSWEGQGAGETQYF
cdr3_nt: TGTGCCAGCAGCTGGGAGGGGCAGGGGGCAGGAGAGACCCAGTACTTC

d_call: -
clone_size: -
cdr3_length: 14
v_call: TRBV27
j_call: TRBJ2-2
cdr3_aa: CASRWTEDTGELFF
cdr3_nt: TGTGCCAGCAGATGGACAGAAGACACCGGGGAGCTGTTTTTT

d_call: -
clone_size: -
cdr3_length: 14
v_call: TRBV2
j_call: TRBJ2-2
cdr3_aa: CASSNRINTGELFF
cdr3_nt: TGTGCCAGCAGTAACAGGATTAACACCGGGGAGCTGTTTTTT

d_call: -
clone_size: -
cdr3_length: 14
v_call: TRBV27
j_call: TRBJ1-6
cdr3_aa: CASRYSGYYSPLHF
cdr3_nt: TGTGCCAGCAGGTATTCCGGGTATTATTCACCCCTCCACTTT

d_call: -
clone_size: -
cdr3_length: 13
v_call: TRBV7-3
j_call: TRBJ2-5
cdr3_aa: CASSSGHIETQYF
cdr3_nt: TGTGCCAGCAGCTCCGGACATATAGAGACCCAGTACTTC

d_call: -
clone_size: -
cdr3_length: 15
v_call: TRBV11-1
j_call: TRBJ2-7
cdr3_aa: CASSWGPPGSGEQYF
cdr3_nt: TGTGCCAGCAGCTGGGGGCCACCCGGGTCCGGAGAGCAGTACTTC

d_call: -
clone_size: -
cdr3_length: 11
v_call: TRBV20-1
j_call: TRBJ2-5
cdr3_aa: CSARILETQYF
cdr3_nt: TGCAGTGCTAGAATTCTGGAGACCCAGTACTTC

d_call: -
clone_size: once
cdr3_length: 15
v_call: TRBV5-4
j_call: TRBJ2-3
cdr3_aa: CASSGGTTNGDTQYF
cdr3_nt: TGTGCCAGCAGCGGGGGGACCACCAACGGAGATACGCAGTATTTT

d_call: TRBD1
clone_size: -
cdr3_length: 13
v_call: TRBV7-6
j_call: TRBJ1-1
cdr3_aa: CASSLNRGTEAFF
cdr3_nt: TGTGCCAGCAGCTTAAACAGGGGCACTGAAGCTTTCTTT

d_call: -
clone_size: -
cdr3_length: 13
v_call: TRBV5-1
j_call: TRBJ1-4
cdr3_aa: CASRVADNEKLFF
cdr3_nt: TGCGCCAGCCGGGTAGCCGACAATGAAAAACTGTTTTTT

d_call: TRBD2
clone_size: -
cdr3_length: 14
v_call: TRBV7-3
j_call: TRBJ2-2
cdr3_aa: CASSPAGGTGELFF
cdr3_nt: TGTGCCAGCAGCCCAGCGGGGGGCACCGGGGAGCTGTTTTTT

d_call: TRBD2
clone_size: -
cdr3_length: 14
v_call: TRBV6-5
j_call: TRBJ2-3
cdr3_aa: CASRLAGDADTQYF
cdr3_nt: TGTGCCAGCAGACTAGCGGGGGATGCAGATACGCAGTATTTT

d_call: TRBD2
clone_size: -
cdr3_length: 16
v_call: TRBV7-6
j_call: TRBJ2-3
cdr3_aa: CASSLRGGRALDTQYF
cdr3_nt: TGTGCCAGCAGCCTGAGGGGTGGGAGGGCCCTGGATACGCAGTATTTT

d_call: -
clone_size: -
cdr3_length: 13
v_call: TRBV6-5
j_call: TRBJ1-1
cdr3_aa: CASRQGWNTEAFF
cdr3_nt: TGTGCCAGCAGACAGGGTTGGAACACTGAAGCTTTCTTT

d_call: -
clone_size: -
cdr3_length: 14
v_call: TRBV5-1
j_call: TRBJ1-3
cdr3_aa: CASSLRGMAHTIYF
cdr3_nt: TGCGCCAGCAGCTTGAGAGGGATGGCTCACACCATATATTTT

d_call: TRBD1
clone_size: -
cdr3_length: 14
v_call: TRBV7-2
j_call: TRBJ1-1
cdr3_aa: CASGERTGNTEAFF
cdr3_nt: TGTGCCAGCGGAGAGAGGACAGGGAACACTGAAGCTTTCTTT

d_call: -
clone_size: -
cdr3_length: 13
v_call: TRBV15
j_call: TRBJ1-1
cdr3_aa: CATSRDVRLEAFF
cdr3_nt: TGTGCCACCAGCAGAGATGTCAGACTAGAAGCTTTCTTT

d_call: TRBD1
clone_size: -
cdr3_length: 16
v_call: TRBV2
j_call: TRBJ2-7
cdr3_aa: CASQPQAGTVAYEQYF
cdr3_nt: TGTGCCAGCCAACCGCAAGCCGGGACAGTAGCCTACGAGCAGTACTTC

d_call: -
clone_size: -
cdr3_length: 15
v_call: TRBV9
j_call: TRBJ1-6
cdr3_aa: CASSVEPGMNLPLHF
cdr3_nt: TGTGCCAGCAGCGTAGAACCGGGGATGAATTTACCCCTCCACTTT

d_call: TRBD2
clone_size: -
cdr3_length: 16
v_call: TRBV9
j_call: TRBJ2-1
cdr3_aa: CASSVGGSGGYNEQFF
cdr3_nt: TGTGCCAGCAGCGTAGGAGGGTCGGGAGGGTACAATGAGCAATTCTTC

d_call: -
clone_size: -
cdr3_length: 14
v_call: TRBV6-1
j_call: TRBJ2-7
cdr3_aa: CASSKRDKVYEQYF
cdr3_nt: TGTGCCAGCAGTAAACGGGACAAGGTCTACGAGCAGTACTTC

d_call: -
clone_size: -
cdr3_length: 11
v_call: TRBV6-5
j_call: TRBJ1-1
cdr3_aa: CASSYNSEAFF
cdr3_nt: TGTGCCAGCAGTTACAACAGTGAAGCTTTCTTT

d_call: TRBD2
clone_size: -
cdr3_length: 14
v_call: TRBV7-3
j_call: TRBJ2-2
cdr3_aa: CASSLLAGSGELFF
cdr3_nt: TGTGCCAGCAGCTTACTAGCGGGGTCCGGGGAGCTGTTTTTT

d_call: -
clone_size: -
cdr3_length: 9
v_call: TRBV29-1
j_call: TRBJ1-2
cdr3_aa: CSVIPEGTF
cdr3_nt: TGCAGCGTCATACCTGAGGGCACCTTC

d_call: TRBD1
clone_size: once
cdr3_length: 16
v_call: TRBV7-9
j_call: TRBJ1-4
cdr3_aa: CASSLGGRRGNEKLFF
cdr3_nt: TGTGCCAGCAGCTTAGGAGGGCGCAGGGGGAATGAAAAACTGTTTTTT

d_call: TRBD2
clone_size: -
cdr3_length: 15
v_call: TRBV5-1
j_call: TRBJ2-1
cdr3_aa: CASSLGSGRGNEQFF
cdr3_nt: TGCGCCAGCAGCTTGGGGAGCGGGAGAGGGAATGAGCAGTTCTTC

d_call: -
clone_size: -
cdr3_length: 11
v_call: TRBV5-8
j_call: TRBJ1-2
cdr3_aa: CASSVIYGYTF
cdr3_nt: TGTGCCAGCAGCGTCATCTATGGCTACACCTTC

d_call: TRBD2
clone_size: -
cdr3_length: 16
v_call: TRBV19
j_call: TRBJ2-2
cdr3_aa: CASSPVSGGAYGELFF
cdr3_nt: TGTGCCAGTAGTCCCGTGAGCGGGGGGGCCTACGGGGAGCTGTTTTTT

d_call: TRBD2
clone_size: -
cdr3_length: 18
v_call: TRBV7-6
j_call: TRBJ2-2
cdr3_aa: CASSLRVSGGANTGELFF
cdr3_nt: TGTGCCAGCAGCTTAAGGGTTAGCGGGGGAGCGAACACCGGGGAGCTGTTTTTT

d_call: TRBD1
clone_size: -
cdr3_length: 12
v_call: TRBV29-1
j_call: TRBJ2-1
cdr3_aa: CSVAGGIDEQFF
cdr3_nt: TGCAGCGTTGCAGGGGGCATCGATGAGCAGTTCTTC